The 18 T cell receptor beta chains below all came from one sample that was sequenced in a study of blood T cell repertoires in COVID-19. Clones were sequenced by immunoSEQ multiplex PCR, and TCRdb holds only the in-frame ones, with some missing. The data show some 180,000 clones, approximately 80% seen once. Material: PBMCs or T cells enriched from blood (not recorded which). The receptors were sampled from a man in his sixties who had been exposed to COVID-19.

This clone was seen a handful of times. The CDR3 is CASSLTGGGYTF. CDR3 sequence (DNA): TGTGCCAGCAGTTTGACAGGCGGAGGCTACACCTTC. V is TRBV28 and J is TRBJ1-2; D is possibly TRBD1 (6 bases). This CDR3 has 12 residues. Germline V gene data show CDR1 as MDHEN and CDR2 as SYDVKM. Between the trimmed V and J ends, which lost 3 bases and 8 bases, there was a span of 10 bases.

The rearrangement links TRBV30 to TRBJ1-2, with a possible D match to TRBD1 (5 bases). The CDR3 runs to 15 residues. The V end was cut by 4 bases, the J end by 3 bases, with 18 bases between. The germline V gene has CDR1 GTSNPN and CDR2 SVGIG (reference sequence). In nucleotides, the CDR3 is TGTGCCTGGACGTTCATGGGGCGACGGGACTATGGCTACACCTTC. Its protein product is CAWTFMGRRDYGYTF.

This chain joins TRBV28 and TRBJ2-7; 7 bases are a match to TRBD1. CDR3 length equals 14 residues. Trimming at V came to 6 bases and at J to 1 base, leaving 6 bases not matched to a gene. Germline CDR1 is MDHEN and CDR2 is SYDVKM. CDR3 in DNA: TGTGCCAGCAGCCCCGGGACAGAGTCCTACGAGCAGTACTTC. Protein: CASSPGTESYEQYF. Based on the CDR3 plus reference TRBV28 and TRBJ2-7, the full variable domain is DVKVTQSSRYLVKRTGEKVFLECVQDMDHENMFWYRQDPGLGLRLIYFSYDVKMKEKGDIPEGYSVSREKKERFSLILESASTNQTSMYLCASSPGTESYEQYFGPGTRLTVT.

V and J are TRBV3-1 (or the pseudogene TRBV3-2) and TRBJ1-1; D is possibly TRBD1 (5 bases). The CDR3 spans 13 residues. Trimming removed 3 bases from V and 1 base from J, with 6 bases in between. The germline V gene encodes CDR1 LGHDT and CDR2 YNNKEL (reference sequence). CDR3 coding DNA: TGTGCCAGCAGCCAGGGGCGGAACACTGAAGCTTTCTTT. Translation gives CASSQGRNTEAFF.

The chain joins TRBV5-1 to TRBJ1-2, with D possibly being TRBD1 (5 bases). The germline CDR1 and CDR2 sequences are SGHRS and YFSETQ. This CDR3 is 12 amino acids long. V dropped 7 bases and J dropped 2 bases, with 9 bases sitting between them. CDR3 residues: CASSRGNYGYTF. CDR3 DNA sequence: TGCGCCAGCTCCCGGGGGAACTATGGCTACACCTTC.

The genes are TRBV5-1 and TRBJ1-1; the D gene is possibly TRBD1 (5 bases). Germline assignment: CDR1 SGHRS and CDR2 YFSETQ. The CDR3 consists of 15 residues. Trimming left V 0 bases short and J 2 bases short, with 11 bases between. CDR3: CASSLAWGVNTEAFF. CDR3 coding DNA: TGCGCCAGCAGCTTGGCCTGGGGCGTTAACACTGAAGCTTTCTTT. Together with reference TRBV5-1 and TRBJ1-1, the CDR3 gives the full variable domain: KAGVTQTPRYLIKTRGQQVTLSCSPISGHRSVSWYQQTPGQGLQFLFEYFSETQRNKGNFPGRFSGRQFSNSRSEMNVSTLELGDSALYLCASSLAWGVNTEAFFGQGTRLTVV.

The chain uses TRBV27 and TRBJ2-1; 7 bases are a match to TRBD1. The CDR3 spans 17 residues. The germline gives CDR1 MNHEY, CDR2 SMNVEV (reference sequence). V shed 6 bases and J 2 bases; nucleotides not matched to a gene: 13. The CDR3 is CASSHTGPGGPYNEQFF. CDR3 in DNA: TGTGCCAGCAGCCACACCGGGCCAGGGGGACCCTACAATGAGCAGTTCTTC.

The chain couples TRBV5-1 to TRBJ2-5; 10 nucleotides agree with TRBD2. In germline, CDR1 is SGHRS, CDR2 YFSETQ. V lost 0 bases to trimming and J lost 6 bases; unmatched junction nucleotides: 11. The CDR3 is made up of 17 amino acids. This CDR3 reads CASSLGGLAGVWKTQYF. In DNA form, the CDR3 reads TGCGCCAGCAGCTTGGGAGGGCTAGCGGGAGTCTGGAAGACCCAGTACTTC. Full variable domain (rest looked up from reference TRBV5-1 and TRBJ2-5): KAGVTQTPRYLIKTRGQQVTLSCSPISGHRSVSWYQQTPGQGLQFLFEYFSETQRNKGNFPGRFSGRQFSNSRSEMNVSTLELGDSALYLCASSLGGLAGVWKTQYFGPGTRLLVL.

DNA of the CDR3: TGTGCCAGCAGCATCGGGACTAGCGGGACCCTCTCCTACGAGCAGTACTTC. It specifies CASSIGTSGTLSYEQYF. The rearrangement uses TRBV7-9 and TRBJ2-7; 13 nucleotides align to TRBD2. This CDR3 is 17 amino acids long. Germline loops: CDR1 SEHNR, CDR2 FQNEAQ (reference sequence). J was trimmed by 0 bases and V by 5 bases; bases with no gene match: 7.

The V and J genes are TRBV6-1 and TRBJ2-5, with no clear D. CDR3 length equals 12 residues. Trimming shortened V by 1 base and J by 4 bases, and 4 bases separated the two germline ends. Germline CDR1 MNHNS, CDR2 SASEGT. The CDR3 nucleotides read TGTGCCAGCAGTGAAGGGAGAGAGACCCAGTACTTC. Translating it yields CASSEGRETQYF.

This clone is a singleton in its sample. The gene calls are TRBV28 and TRBJ2-3, with 12 bases identical to TRBD2. V trimming: 4 bases; J trimming: 2 bases; junction bases outside the gene matches: 4. The CDR3 totals 16 residues. Germline CDR1 reads MDHEN; CDR2 reads SYDVKM. This CDR3 is CASSSLAGGSTDTQYF. The CDR3 DNA sequence: TGTGCCAGCAGTTCACTAGCGGGAGGATCCACAGATACGCAGTATTTT.

This clone showed up just once. CDR3 coding DNA: TGTGCCAGCAGCCCCAGGGGGGTGGCGGGAGGGCCCAATGAGCAGTTCTTC. Translating gives CASSPRGVAGGPNEQFF. The chain combines TRBV7-8 with TRBJ2-1; 9 nucleotides agree with TRBD2. Germline CDR1 reads SGHVS; CDR2 reads FQNEAQ. Trimming took 5 bases from V and 6 from J; bases not matched to a gene: 14. This CDR3 contains 17 residues.

CDR3 coding DNA: TGTGCCAGCAGTTCAATAGCGGGACCCACCGGGGAGCTGTTTTTT. This codes for CASSSIAGPTGELFF. V usage is TRBV6-5 and J usage is TRBJ2-2, with TRBD2 identical over 8 bases. Germline V gene sequence: CDR1 MNHEY, CDR2 SVGAGI. J lost 4 bases, V lost 4 bases, and 5 bases had no gene match. The CDR3 spans 15 residues.

The CDR3 nucleotides are TGTGCCAGCAGTCCCGACAGTGCCTATGGCTACACCTTC. Protein: CASSPDSAYGYTF. V gene TRBV12-3 or TRBV12-4 combines with J gene TRBJ1-2, with D possibly matching TRBD1 (5 bases). There are 13 residues in the CDR3. With 5 bases removed from V and 4 bases from J, the gap between germline ends came to 11 bases.

There are a few counts of this clone. The CDR3 reads CASSAPGTNYGYTF. The CDR3 nucleotides are TGTGCCAGCAGTGCACCAGGGACAAACTATGGCTACACCTTC. V and J are TRBV25-1 and TRBJ1-2; a possible D gene is TRBD1 (6 bases). CDR1 is MGHDK and CDR2 is SYGVNS in the germline V gene. CDR3 size: 14 residues. Trimming stripped 4 bases from V and 2 bases from J, with 11 bases between.

This clone was seen ten or more times. The CDR3 DNA reads TGTGCCACCAGACAGGGAGAGACCCAGTACTTC. It encodes CATRQGETQYF. The rearrangement joins TRBV24-1 to TRBJ2-5; a weak D match, TRBD1 (6 bases). Per the germline V gene, CDR1 is KGHDR and CDR2 is SFDVKD. This CDR3 contains 11 residues. Trimming left V 7 bases short and J 4 bases short, with 6 bases between.

V gene TRBV4-3 combines with J gene TRBJ2-7; the match to TRBD2 covers 9 bases. V dropped 1 base and J dropped 3; count of bases not matched to a gene: 4. The CDR3 covers 15 residues. Looked up from germline, CDR1 is LGHNA and CDR2 is YSLEER. The CDR3 spells CASSQVVSGSYEQYF. The CDR3 DNA reads as TGCGCCAGCAGCCAAGTCGTTAGCGGGAGCTACGAGCAGTACTTC.

This chain links TRBV27 with TRBJ1-3, with D possibly matching TRBD1 (6 bases). The germline gives CDR1 MNHEY, CDR2 SMNVEV (reference sequence). Trimming took off 5 bases at V and 2 bases at J, with 13 bases between the two ends. The CDR3 consists of 15 residues. The CDR3 loop is CASSLQGVPGNTIYF. The CDR3 coding sequence is TGTGCCAGCAGTCTACAGGGCGTTCCTGGAAACACCATATATTTT.